This T cell receptor beta chain was captured in a study of T cell responses to AZD1222 COVID-19 vaccine. Points on this clone: Its antigen is as yet unknown.

Study-wide points: Repertoires were obtained only post-peak T cell response. A mostly white British donor set with more females was recruited, and clonal diversity was possibly underestimated. After two AZD1222 doses, spike-specific TCR breadth and depth rose versus day 0.

Generated by immunoSEQ multiplex PCR, the TCRdb table keeps only in-frame clones and is missing some. Altogether tens of thousands of clones are present, 70% to 85% being singletons, with the ten largest covering around 20%. CDR1 and CDR2 from the germline V gene are SGHDT and YYEEEE. The CDR3 is 16 amino acids. V gave up 3 bases and J gave up 8 bases, with 21 bases separating them. The gene calls are TRBV5-6 and TRBJ1-5; possible D gene TRBD1, 6 bases. The sequence was obtained from an adult in good health. Sequences were derived from peripheral blood, sampled on day 0 of AZD1222 vaccination. The CDR3 region is CASSSFYSVQGEPQHF. The DNA for the CDR3 is TGTGCCAGCAGCTCGTTCTATTCGGTACAGGGAGAGCCCCAGCATTTT. The whole variable domain, filled in from reference TRBV5-6 and TRBJ1-5, reads DAGVTQSPTHLIKTRGQQVTLRCSPKSGHDTVSWYQQALGQGPQFIFQYYEEEERQRGNFPDRFSGHQFPNYSSELNVNALLLGDSALYLCASSSFYSVQGEPQHFGDGTRLSIL.